These 15 T cell receptor beta chains originate from one sample sequenced in a study of memory CD4+ T cells and cytomegalovirus serostatus. Measured with immunoSEQ multiplex PCR; TCRdb has only the in-frame clones, and not every one. This sample has roughly 76,000 clones, with around 78% found just once. Single viable CD3+CD4+CD8-CD45RO+ cells were sorted as the memory CD4+ T cells. The sequenced material came from memory CD4+ T cells from blood. The receptors were sampled from an adult in good health and CMV-seropositive.

V gene TRBV15 combines with J gene TRBJ2-7; D uncertain. Germline CDR1 reads LNHNV; CDR2 reads YYDKDF (reference sequence). V was shortened by 5 bases and J by 1 base, with 18 bases between the two germline ends. This CDR3 comprises 16 residues. The CDR3 here is CATSPPRHYPSYEQYV. Written as DNA, the CDR3 is TGTGCCACCAGCCCACCCAGGCATTACCCTTCCTACGAGCAGTACGTC.

CDR3 DNA: TGCGCCAGCAGTGAGTTAGCCTCAGCCGGAAACACAGATACGCAGTATTTT. Translated, it gives CASSELASAGNTDTQYF. The J gene is TRBJ2-3, the V gene TRBV10-2; D is ambiguous. V was pared by 1 base and J by 2 bases, with 16 bases between. The germline gives CDR1 WSHSY, CDR2 SAAADI. The CDR3 length is 17 residues.

This chain links TRBV18 with TRBJ1-1; 10 positions agree with TRBD1. From germline, CDR1 is KGHSH and CDR2 LQKENI. V was clipped by 3 bases and J by 3 bases; unmatched bases: 7. The CDR3 sequence is 16 residues long. The DNA of the CDR3 is TGTGCCAGCTCACCGACGACAGGGGGCCGCGACACTGAAGCTTTCTTT. This sequence encodes CASSPTTGGRDTEAFF. The variable domain in full, completed from reference TRBV18 and TRBJ1-1, reads NAGVMQNPRHLVRRRGQEARLRCSPMKGHSHVYWYRQLPEEGLKFMVYLQKENIIDESGMPKERFSAEFPKEGPSILRIQQVVRGDSAAYFCASSPTTGGRDTEAFFGQGTRLTVV.

This chain uses TRBV5-1 with TRBJ2-3, with D perhaps matching TRBD1 or TRBD2 (7 bases each). CDR3 length: 15 amino acids. CDR1 and CDR2 (germline): SGHRS, YFSETQ. The V end was cut by 1 base, the J end by 1 base, with 10 bases between. In nucleotides, the CDR3 is TGCGCCAGCAGCTTGCAGGGGGGGGGCACAGATACGCAGTATTTT. Translation gives CASSLQGGGTDTQYF.

This chain uses TRBV11-3 with TRBJ2-3, with TRBD2 identical over 13 bases. From germline, CDR1 is SGHNT and CDR2 YENEEA. The CDR3 has 17 residues. Trimming took 1 base from V and 1 from J; bases not matched to a gene: 2. CDR3 DNA sequence: TGTGCCAGCAGCTTAGGCGGGACTAGCGGGGGCACAGATACGCAGTATTTT. Translating it yields CASSLGGTSGGTDTQYF.

This clone was observed a handful of times. V usage is TRBV5-1 and J usage is TRBJ1-3; TRBD1 aligns across 7 bases. The ends lost 8 bases at V and 6 bases at J; junction bases unmatched: 8. This CDR3 is built from 13 residues. From germline, CDR1 is SGHRS and CDR2 YFSETQ. CDR3 protein: CASTDREANTIYF. The DNA for the CDR3 is TGCGCCAGTACCGACAGGGAGGCAAACACCATATATTTT.

The chain joins TRBV5-1 to TRBJ2-7; TRBD1 agrees at 11 bases. The J segment lost 7 bases and the V segment lost 4 bases, leaving 10 bases of the junction unmatched. The CDR3 is made up of 15 amino acids. CDR1 SGHRS and CDR2 YFSETQ come from the germline V gene. In nucleotides, the CDR3 is TGCGCCAGCAGCCTAGGGACAGGGGGTTTTGGAGAGCAGTACTTC. Residues: CASSLGTGGFGEQYF. Drawing the rest from reference TRBV5-1 and TRBJ2-7, the complete variable domain is KAGVTQTPRYLIKTRGQQVTLSCSPISGHRSVSWYQQTPGQGLQFLFEYFSETQRNKGNFPGRFSGRQFSNSRSEMNVSTLELGDSALYLCASSLGTGGFGEQYFGPGTRLTVT.

In its sample, this clone was seen a few times. The chain combines TRBV19 with TRBJ2-5; TRBD2 might be the D (6 bases). Germline loops: CDR1 LNHDA, CDR2 SQIVND (reference sequence). The CDR3 covers 15 residues. V lost 7 bases to trimming and J lost 2 bases, with 17 bases between them. The CDR3: CASIVDVGGQETQYF. The CDR3 nucleotides read TGTGCCAGTATAGTCGACGTCGGGGGACAAGAGACCCAGTACTTC.

The genes are TRBV6-1 and TRBJ2-7; 7 bases agree with TRBD1. The ends lost 6 bases at V and 7 bases at J; junction bases unmatched: 9. The CDR3 length is 13 residues. The germline gives CDR1 MNHNS, CDR2 SASEGT. CDR3 amino acids: CASSRQGMREQYF. The DNA for the CDR3 is TGTGCCAGCAGCCGACAGGGAATGAGGGAGCAGTACTTC.

The CDR3 nucleotides read TGTGCCAGTAGTATTTGCAGATTTCTCGAGCAGTACGTC. Its translation is CASSICRFLEQYV. The chain is built from TRBV19 and TRBJ2-7; D is unresolved. V dropped 3 bases and J dropped 6 bases, with 12 bases sitting between them. CDR3 size: 13 residues. Germline V gene lookup returns CDR1 LNHDA and CDR2 SQIVND (reference sequence).

In nucleotides, the CDR3 is TGTGCCAGCAGCTCTACGCTGACAGGGGAAGGCAACGAGCAGTACTTC. It codes for CASSSTLTGEGNEQYF. V and J are TRBV28 and TRBJ2-7, with 8 bases matching TRBD1. Trimming at V came to 6 bases and at J to 5 bases, leaving 15 bases not matched to a gene. This CDR3 has 16 amino acids. The germline gives CDR1 MDHEN, CDR2 SYDVKM.

The J gene is TRBJ1-4, the V gene TRBV27; tentative D call: TRBD1 (5 bases). The germline gives CDR1 MNHEY, CDR2 SMNVEV (reference sequence). Trimming shortened V by 5 bases and J by 13 bases, and 23 bases separated the two germline ends. The CDR3 covers 15 residues. This chain's CDR3 is CASSPTLGEGRGLFF. The CDR3 DNA reads as TGTGCCAGCAGTCCCACCCTCGGAGAAGGGAGGGGACTGTTTTTT. Full variable domain (remainder filled in from reference TRBV27 and TRBJ1-4): EAQVTQNPRYLITVTGKKLTVTCSQNMNHEYMSWYRQDPGLGLRQIYYSMNVEVTDKGDVPEGYKVSRKEKRNFPLILESPSPNQTSLYFCASSPTLGEGRGLFFGSGTQLSVL.

J is TRBJ1-1 and V is TRBV7-9; D may be TRBD1 (6 bases). This CDR3 is built from 14 residues. In germline, CDR1 is SEHNR, CDR2 FQNEAQ (reference sequence). The V end lost 5 bases, the J end lost 8 bases, and 18 bases lay between the germline ends. The CDR3 nucleotides read TGTGCCAGCAGCGCCCGGGGGGCAGTGGGGGAAGCTTTCTTT. Its translation: CASSARGAVGEAFF.

A single count supports this clone. The CDR3 region has the DNA TGTGCCAGTAGTACCCCCGGACGGGACAATCAGCCCCAGCATTTT. Its protein product is CASSTPGRDNQPQHF. The gene calls are TRBV19 and TRBJ1-5; D is ambiguous. The germline V and J ends were trimmed by 4 bases and 3 bases, with 13 bases remaining between them. Looked up from germline, CDR1 is LNHDA and CDR2 is SQIVND (reference sequence). The CDR3 is 15 amino acids. The entire variable domain, with the rest obtained from reference TRBV19 and TRBJ1-5, is as follows: DGGITQSPKYLFRKEGQNVTLSCEQNLNHDAMYWYRQDPGQGLRLIYYSQIVNDFQKGDIAEGYSVSREKKESFPLTVTSAQKNPTAFYLCASSTPGRDNQPQHFGDGTRLSIL.

The chain combines TRBV2 with TRBJ1-5; D is unresolved. V was shortened by 4 bases and J by 0 bases, with 7 bases between the two germline ends. Germline CDR1 reads SNHLY; CDR2 reads FYNNEI. This CDR3 is 14 amino acids long. CDR3 nucleotide sequence: TGTGCCAGCAGTGTCCAGGTTAGCAATCAGCCCCAGCATTTT. Protein product: CASSVQVSNQPQHF.